This T cell receptor beta chain was identified during a study of Graves' ophthalmopathy and Graves' hyperthyroidism. At the level of the study: Where ophthalmopathy was absent within 18 months of follow-up, hyperthyroidism was stable. The study's findings and limits: Among expanded thyroid clonotypes above 0.001 frequency, most also occurred in blood.

TCR beta CDR3 regions were amplified from RNA transcripts. Amplification began with first-round RT-PCR using HTBI primers, then second-round multiplex PCR was performed. MiXCR was run by TCRdb on the multiplex PCR reads, yielding one entry per CDR3 protein. This table holds a few hundred thousand distinct CDR3 sequences, roughly 39% found once. Regarding this clonotype: Its antigen remains unknown.

The sequencing sample was made of peripheral blood or thyroid tissue (not recorded which). This TCR came from an adult man with Graves' hyperthyroidism.

The CDR3 bases are TGCAGTGCTAGGGACAGGAGGGACGAGCAGTACTTC. It specifies CSARDRRDEQYF. The V gene is TRBV20-1, the J gene TRBJ2-7; tentative D call: TRBD1 (7 bases). Germline values: CDR1 DFQATT, CDR2 SNEGSKA (reference sequence). This CDR3 spans 12 amino acids. V lost 3 bases to trimming and J lost 5 bases, with 11 bases between them.